The 17 T cell receptor beta chains below all came from one sample that was sequenced in a study of cytomegalovirus exposure and HLA in healthy donors. Primers included in the PCR were 60 Vbeta and 13 Jbeta primers. The protocol was immunoSEQ multiplex PCR, while the TCRdb copy is restricted to in-frame clones and leaves out a portion. There are about 120,000 clones in the sample; about 80% occur only once, and 1.5% lies in the top ten. Sequencing was done on a sample of PBMCs. These receptors came from a woman between 18 and 29 years old in good health and CMV-seronegative.

The chain uses TRBV4-3 and TRBJ2-3; the D gene is possibly TRBD1 (5 bases). The CDR3 is 16 amino acids. Germline assignment: CDR1 LGHNA and CDR2 YSLEER. The V and J ends lost 0 bases and 2 bases respectively, with 12 bases between them. CDR3 DNA: TGCGCCAGCAGCCAAGAGACAGATTCAGTCACAGATACGCAGTATTTT. Protein: CASSQETDSVTDTQYF.

V gene TRBV25-1 combines with J gene TRBJ2-7, with 10 bases lining up with TRBD2. There are 15 residues in the CDR3. Looked up from germline, CDR1 is MGHDK and CDR2 is SYGVNS. V gave up 5 bases and J gave up 0 bases; unmatched junction bases: 4. The DNA of the CDR3 is TGTGCCAGCAGTAGGATAGCGGGAGGCTCCTACGAGCAGTACTTC. Translation: CASSRIAGGSYEQYF.

CDR3 protein: CASSAPSTGVGTEAFF. The CDR3 region has the DNA TGTGCCAGCAGCGCCCCGTCGACAGGGGTCGGCACTGAAGCTTTCTTT. V usage is TRBV9 and J usage is TRBJ1-1; TRBD1 matches 8 bases. With 3 bases clipped from V and 4 bases from J, the junction kept 11 bases outside the gene matches. The CDR3 spans 16 residues. Germline V lookup: CDR1 SGDLS, CDR2 YYNGEE.

Note on this clone: Within the sample, other DNA sequences also encode this same CDR3. This chain links TRBV18 with TRBJ1-1; a weak D match, TRBD1 (5 bases). V was clipped by 6 bases and J by 4 bases, with 12 bases between them. There are 13 residues in the CDR3. From germline, CDR1 is KGHSH and CDR2 LQKENI. The CDR3 DNA follows: TGTGCCAGCTCCCCCAGGGCTGGCACTGAAGCTTTCTTT. Translation gives CASSPRAGTEAFF.

The J gene is TRBJ1-4, the V gene TRBV2; unclear D gene. Trimming removed 6 bases at V and 10 bases at J, with 12 bases between. The CDR3 is 12 residues long. Germline CDR1 is SNHLY and CDR2 is FYNNEI. The CDR3, as DNA: TGTGCCAGCAGGACCGCCAGAGGAAAACTGTTTTTT. Its translation: CASRTARGKLFF.

The V gene is TRBV5-1, the J gene TRBJ2-6, with 7 nucleotides matching TRBD1. With V trimmed by 1 base and J by 1 base, 5 bases remained unmatched. Looked up from germline, CDR1 is SGHRS and CDR2 is YFSETQ. The CDR3 consists of 17 residues. CDR3: CASSLHRGDSGANVLTF. CDR3 bases: TGCGCCAGCAGCTTGCACAGGGGAGATTCTGGGGCCAACGTCCTGACTTTC.

The gene calls are TRBV6-6 and TRBJ2-7; 10 bases align to TRBD2. The CDR3 has 15 residues. The germline CDR1 and CDR2 sequences are MNHNY and SVGAGI (reference sequence). The trim removed 6 bases at V and 1 base at J, leaving 6 bases unmatched. The CDR3 loop reads CASRTGAGGSYEQYF. CDR3 coding DNA: TGTGCCAGCAGGACGGGAGCGGGAGGGTCCTACGAGCAGTACTTC.

The V gene is TRBV7-9, the J gene TRBJ1-2; no clear D. The CDR3 totals 12 residues. Germline CDR1 SEHNR, CDR2 FQNEAQ (reference sequence). Between the trimmed V and J ends, which lost 6 bases and 7 bases, there was a span of 12 bases. CDR3 DNA sequence: TGTGCCAGCAGTCGGGAGCGGCGTGGCTACACCTTC. This gives the protein CASSRERRGYTF.

The chain recombines TRBV7-6 with TRBJ1-2; no clear D. The CDR3 has 15 amino acids. V was clipped by 1 base and J by 2 bases, with 11 bases between them. Germline V gives CDR1 SGHVS, CDR2 FNYEAQ. For the CDR3, the DNA is TGTGCCAGCAGCTTAGACGTGGCAGGAAACTATGGCTACACCTTC. Residues: CASSLDVAGNYGYTF.

The V and J genes are TRBV6-5 and TRBJ1-1, with 8 nucleotides matching TRBD1. The CDR3 sequence is 14 residues long. With 5 bases clipped from V and 4 bases from J, the junction kept 6 bases outside the gene matches. The germline V gene has CDR1 MNHEY and CDR2 SVGAGI. The CDR3 bases are TGTGCCAGCAGTCCCGACAGGGGCGGCACTGAAGCTTTCTTT. The encoded protein is CASSPDRGGTEAFF.

V usage is TRBV2 and J usage is TRBJ2-5; 12 nucleotides align to TRBD2. J gave up 5 bases and V 8 bases, and 27 bases lay outside the gene matches. This CDR3 contains 21 residues. Germline V gene data show CDR1 as SNHLY and CDR2 as FYNNEI. CDR3 coding DNA: TGTGCCAGCGGCCAGTCCCCAACTAGCGGGAGGACCTTAACGGTCGGGGAGACCCAGTACTTC. Amino acids: CASGQSPTSGRTLTVGETQYF.

With respect to this clone: The germline gene is not matched at one end of the junction; a read error may be the cause. The chain joins TRBV29-1 to TRBJ2-4; possibly TRBD1 for D (6 bases). The germline gives CDR1 SQVTM, CDR2 ANQGSEA. CDR3 length equals 12 residues. This CDR3 is CSADSSQNSQYF. DNA for the CDR3: TGCAGCGCGGACAGCAGCCAAAACAGTCAGTACTTC.

This clone was seen only once. This chain uses TRBV6-1 with TRBJ2-5, with D unresolved. In germline, CDR1 is MNHNS, CDR2 SASEGT. V dropped 5 bases and J dropped 5 bases, with 6 bases sitting between them. The CDR3 consists of 11 residues. The CDR3 here is CASSIGETQYF. DNA for the CDR3: TGTGCCAGCAGTATCGGGGAGACCCAGTACTTC.

The chain joins TRBV7-8 to TRBJ2-5; tentatively, D is TRBD2 (6 bases). The tail of the sequence fits TRBJ2-7 better, so the J call may be wrong. The CDR3 has 13 amino acids. Germline V CDR1 and CDR2: SGHVS, FQNEAQ. Written as DNA, the CDR3 is TGTGCCAGCGAACGGGGGTCCCGTTACGAGCAGTACTTC. Translated: CASERGSRYEQYF.

This clone was seen a handful of times. The chain links TRBV6-5 to TRBJ2-1; tentative D call: TRBD2 (5 bases). CDR1 is MNHEY and CDR2 is SVGAGI in the germline V gene. Deletions cut 1 base from V and 6 bases from J, with 7 bases between. This CDR3 spans 13 amino acids. The CDR3, as DNA: TGTGCCAGCAGTTACTGGGAGTCCAATGAGCAGTTCTTC. Its protein is CASSYWESNEQFF.

This chain links TRBV4-1 with TRBJ1-1; D is unresolved. Trimming pared 4 bases from V and 0 bases from J, leaving 15 bases between. Germline V gene sequence: CDR1 MGHRA, CDR2 YSYEKL. The CDR3 covers 16 residues. The CDR3 DNA reads TGCGCCAGCAGCCCATCTACTTACGGGATGAACACTGAAGCTTTCTTT. It specifies CASSPSTYGMNTEAFF.

The gene calls are TRBV11-2 and TRBJ1-2; 8 positions agree with TRBD1. Trimming removed 6 bases from V and 3 bases from J; junction bases left unmatched: 18. This CDR3 spans 18 amino acids. Germline V gene data show CDR1 as SGHAT and CDR2 as FQNNGV. Written as DNA, the CDR3 is TGTGCCAGCAGATCTATCCAATCCAGGGGGCGAAAACACTATGGCTACACCTTC. This encodes CASRSIQSRGRKHYGYTF.